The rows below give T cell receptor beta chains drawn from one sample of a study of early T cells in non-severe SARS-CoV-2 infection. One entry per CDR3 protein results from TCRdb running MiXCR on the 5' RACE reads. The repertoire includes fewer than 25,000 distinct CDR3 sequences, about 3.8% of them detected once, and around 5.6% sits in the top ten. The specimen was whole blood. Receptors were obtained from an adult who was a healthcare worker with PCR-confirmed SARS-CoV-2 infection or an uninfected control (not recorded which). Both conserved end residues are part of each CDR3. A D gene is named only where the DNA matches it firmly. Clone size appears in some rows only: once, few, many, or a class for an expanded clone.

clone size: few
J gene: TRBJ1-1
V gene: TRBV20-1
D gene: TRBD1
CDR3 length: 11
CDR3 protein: CSAREGDRGLF
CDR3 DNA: TGCAGTGCTAGAGAGGGGGACAGGGGTCTCTTT

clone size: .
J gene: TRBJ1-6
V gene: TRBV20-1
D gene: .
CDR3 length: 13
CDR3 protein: CSADGDPHSPLHF
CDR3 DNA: TGCAGTGCTGATGGGGACCCGCACTCACCCCTCCACTTT

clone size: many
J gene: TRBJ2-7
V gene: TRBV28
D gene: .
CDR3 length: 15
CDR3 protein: CASRSGTEPSYEQYF
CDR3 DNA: TGTGCCAGCAGGTCCGGGACGGAACCTTCCTACGAGCAGTACTTC

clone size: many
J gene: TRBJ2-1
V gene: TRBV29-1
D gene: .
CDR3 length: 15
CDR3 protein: CSVGTGTLYYNEQFF
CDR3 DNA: TGCAGCGTTGGGACCGGGACTCTTTATTACAATGAGCAGTTCTTC

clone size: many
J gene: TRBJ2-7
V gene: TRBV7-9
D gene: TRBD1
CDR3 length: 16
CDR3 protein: CASIPTDRGPLEEQYF
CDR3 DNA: TGTGCCAGCATCCCTACCGACAGGGGCCCCCTAGAGGAGCAGTACTTC

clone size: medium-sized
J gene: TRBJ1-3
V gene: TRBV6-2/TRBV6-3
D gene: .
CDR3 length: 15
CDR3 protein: CASSYPGAWGNTIYF
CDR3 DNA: TGTGCCAGCAGTTACCCCGGCGCGTGGGGAAACACCATATATTTT

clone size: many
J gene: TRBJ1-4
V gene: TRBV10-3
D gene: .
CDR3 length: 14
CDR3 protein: CAISEKNLGEKLFF
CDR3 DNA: TGTGCCATCAGTGAAAAAAATTTGGGTGAAAAACTGTTTTTT

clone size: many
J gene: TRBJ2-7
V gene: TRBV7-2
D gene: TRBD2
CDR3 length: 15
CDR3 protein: CASSFGTSGISEQYF
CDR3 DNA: TGTGCCAGCAGCTTCGGGACTAGCGGGATCTCCGAGCAGTACTTC

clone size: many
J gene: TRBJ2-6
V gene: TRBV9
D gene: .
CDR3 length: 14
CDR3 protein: CASSGVLWANVLTF
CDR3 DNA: TGTGCCAGCAGCGGTGTTCTCTGGGCCAACGTCCTGACTTTC

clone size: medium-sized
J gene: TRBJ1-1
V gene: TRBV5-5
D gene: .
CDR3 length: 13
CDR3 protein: CASSLDRGTEAFF
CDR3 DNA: TGTGCCAGCAGCTTGGATAGGGGCACTGAAGCTTTCTTT

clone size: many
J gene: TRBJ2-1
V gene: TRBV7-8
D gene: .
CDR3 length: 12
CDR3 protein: CASSLGPSEQFF
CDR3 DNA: TGTGCCAGCAGCTTGGGACCGAGTGAGCAGTTCTTC

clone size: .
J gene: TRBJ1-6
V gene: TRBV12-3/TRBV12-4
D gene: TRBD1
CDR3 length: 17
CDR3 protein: CASSAQGLSSYNSPLHF
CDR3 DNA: TGTGCCAGCAGTGCACAGGGGCTTAGCTCCTATAATTCACCCCTCCACTTT

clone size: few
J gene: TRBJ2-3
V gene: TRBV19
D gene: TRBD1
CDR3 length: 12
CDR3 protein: CASRQGADTQYF
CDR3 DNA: TGTGCCAGTCGACAGGGTGCAGATACGCAGTATTTT

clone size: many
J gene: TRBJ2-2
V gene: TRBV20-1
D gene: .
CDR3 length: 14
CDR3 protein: CSVRQATNTGELFF
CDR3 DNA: TGCAGTGTCAGACAGGCAACGAACACCGGGGAGCTGTTTTTT

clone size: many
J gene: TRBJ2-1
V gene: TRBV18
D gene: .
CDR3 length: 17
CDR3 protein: CASSPPQGGKSRNEQFF
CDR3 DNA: TGTGCCAGCTCACCCCCCCAGGGGGGGAAGAGCCGCAATGAGCAGTTCTTC

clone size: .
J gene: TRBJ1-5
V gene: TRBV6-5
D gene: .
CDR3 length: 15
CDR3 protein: CASSYHRGGNQPQHF
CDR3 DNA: TGTGCCAGCAGTTATCATCGGGGTGGCAATCAGCCCCAGCATTTT

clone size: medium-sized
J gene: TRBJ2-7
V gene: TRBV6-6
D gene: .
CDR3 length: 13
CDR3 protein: CASSPDAAYEQYF
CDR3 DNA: TGTGCCAGCAGTCCGGATGCCGCCTACGAGCAGTACTTC

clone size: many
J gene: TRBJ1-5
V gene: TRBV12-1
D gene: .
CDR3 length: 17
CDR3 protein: CASSCGGWGGGNQPQHF
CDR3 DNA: .

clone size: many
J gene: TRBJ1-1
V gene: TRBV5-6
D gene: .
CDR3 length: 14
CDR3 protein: CASSLAGMNTEAFF
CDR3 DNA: TGTGCCAGCAGCTTGGCCGGAATGAACACTGAAGCTTTCTTT

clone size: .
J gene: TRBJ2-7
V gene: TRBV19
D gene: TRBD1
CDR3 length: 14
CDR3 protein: CASSIIGTGYEQYF
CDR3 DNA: TGTGCCAGTAGTATCATTGGGACAGGCTACGAGCAGTACTTC

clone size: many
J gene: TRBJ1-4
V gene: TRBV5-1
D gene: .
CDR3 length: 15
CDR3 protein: CASSPGRGTNEKLFF
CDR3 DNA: TGCGCCAGCAGCCCCGGTCGAGGGACTAATGAAAAACTGTTTTTT

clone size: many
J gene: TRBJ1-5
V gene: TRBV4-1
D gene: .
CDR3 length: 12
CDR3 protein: CASSQGGEPQHF
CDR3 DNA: TGCGCCAGCAGCCAAGGGGGAGAGCCCCAGCATTTT

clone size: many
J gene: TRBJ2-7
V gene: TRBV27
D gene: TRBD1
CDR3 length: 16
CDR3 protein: CASSSKTGGTSYEQYF
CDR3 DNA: TGTGCCAGCAGTTCTAAGACAGGGGGTACTTCCTACGAGCAGTACTTC

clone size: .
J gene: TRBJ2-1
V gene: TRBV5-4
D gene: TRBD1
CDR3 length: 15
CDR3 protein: CASSLVTGGTNEQFF
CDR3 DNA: TGTGCCAGCAGCTTGGTAACAGGGGGTACGAATGAGCAGTTCTTC

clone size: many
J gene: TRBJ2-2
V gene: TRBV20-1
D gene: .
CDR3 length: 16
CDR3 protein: CSARISPGHHTGELFF
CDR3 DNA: TGCAGTGCTAGAATAAGTCCGGGACACCACACCGGGGAGCTGTTTTTT

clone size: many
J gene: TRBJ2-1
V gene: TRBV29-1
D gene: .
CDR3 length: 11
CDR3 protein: CSVDRDGEQFF
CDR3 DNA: TGCAGCGTTGACCGGGACGGTGAGCAGTTCTTC

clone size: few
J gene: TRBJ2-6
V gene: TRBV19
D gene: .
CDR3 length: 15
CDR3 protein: CASSIGTSGANVLTF
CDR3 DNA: TGTGCCAGTAGTATTGGGACCTCTGGGGCCAACGTCCTGACTTTC

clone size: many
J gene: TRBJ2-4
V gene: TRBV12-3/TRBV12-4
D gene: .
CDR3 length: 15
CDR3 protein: CASSPSTQIKNIQYF
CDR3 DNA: TGTGCCAGCAGCCCCTCCACACAGATCAAAAACATTCAGTACTTC

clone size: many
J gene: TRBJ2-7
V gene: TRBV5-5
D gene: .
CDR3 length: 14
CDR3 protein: CASSLGRGRNEQYF
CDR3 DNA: TGTGCCAGCAGCTTGGGCAGGGGAAGGAACGAGCAGTACTTC

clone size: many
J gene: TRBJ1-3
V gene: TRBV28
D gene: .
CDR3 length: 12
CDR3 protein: CASSSTENTIYF
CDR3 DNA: TGTGCCAGCAGTTCAACCGAAAACACCATATATTTT

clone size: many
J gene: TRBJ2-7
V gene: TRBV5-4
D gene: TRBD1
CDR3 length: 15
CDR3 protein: CASSSTGESSYEQYF
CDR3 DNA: TGTGCCAGCAGCTCGACAGGGGAAAGCTCCTACGAGCAGTACTTC

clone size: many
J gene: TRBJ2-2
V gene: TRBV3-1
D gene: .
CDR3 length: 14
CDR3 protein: CASSQGLYTGELFF
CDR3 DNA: TGTGCCAGCAGCCAAGGGCTTTACACCGGGGAGCTGTTTTTT

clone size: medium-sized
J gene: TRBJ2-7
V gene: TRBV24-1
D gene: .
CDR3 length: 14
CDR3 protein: CATSDLPVGSEQYF
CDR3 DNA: TGTGCCACCAGTGATTTGCCGGTAGGAAGCGAGCAGTACTTC

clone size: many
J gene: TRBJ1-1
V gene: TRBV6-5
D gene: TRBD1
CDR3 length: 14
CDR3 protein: CASRRTGEGTEAFF
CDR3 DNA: TGTGCCAGCAGACGGACAGGGGAGGGCACTGAAGCTTTCTTT

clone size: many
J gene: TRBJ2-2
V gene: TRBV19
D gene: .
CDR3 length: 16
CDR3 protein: CASSIDQTPNTGELFF
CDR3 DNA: TGTGCCAGTAGTATAGACCAAACTCCGAACACCGGGGAGCTGTTTTTT

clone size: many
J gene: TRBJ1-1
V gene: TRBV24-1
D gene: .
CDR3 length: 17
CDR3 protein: CATSDLRCITENTEAFF
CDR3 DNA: TGTGCCACCAGTGATTTAAGGTGTATCACAGAGAACACTGAAGCTTTCTTT

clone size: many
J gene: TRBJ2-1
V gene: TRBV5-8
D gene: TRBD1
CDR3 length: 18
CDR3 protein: CASSLPVMDRGSYNEQFF
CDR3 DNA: TGTGCCAGCAGCCTCCCCGTAATGGACAGGGGGTCCTACAATGAGCAGTTCTTC

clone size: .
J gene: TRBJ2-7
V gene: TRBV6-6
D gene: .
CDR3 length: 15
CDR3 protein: CANSPLAQSSYEQYF
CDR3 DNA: TGTGCCAACAGTCCACTAGCTCAGAGCTCCTACGAGCAGTACTTC

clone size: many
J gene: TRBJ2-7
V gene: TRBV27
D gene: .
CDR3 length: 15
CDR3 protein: CASSLSLARAYEQYF
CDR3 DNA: TGTGCCAGCAGTTTATCGCTGGCCAGGGCCTACGAGCAGTACTTC

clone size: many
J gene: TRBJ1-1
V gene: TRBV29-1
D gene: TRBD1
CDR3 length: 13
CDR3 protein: CSVVDRLNTEAFF
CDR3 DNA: TGCAGCGTTGTGGACAGGTTGAACACTGAAGCTTTCTTT

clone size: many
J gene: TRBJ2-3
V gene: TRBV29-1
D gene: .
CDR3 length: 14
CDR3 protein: CSVARGMNGDTQYF
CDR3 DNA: TGCAGCGTTGCAAGGGGAATGAATGGAGATACGCAGTATTTT

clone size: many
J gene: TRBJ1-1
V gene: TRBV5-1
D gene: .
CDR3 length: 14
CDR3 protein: CASSLQGGNTEAFF
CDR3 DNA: TGCGCCAGCAGCTTGCAGGGTGGGAACACTGAAGCTTTCTTT

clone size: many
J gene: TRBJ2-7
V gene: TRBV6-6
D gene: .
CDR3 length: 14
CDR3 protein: CASSYSGQGNEQYF
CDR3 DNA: TGTGCCAGCAGTTACTCAGGGCAGGGTAACGAGCAGTACTTC

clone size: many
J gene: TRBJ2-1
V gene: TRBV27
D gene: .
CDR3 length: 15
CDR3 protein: CASSPVSSSYNEQFF
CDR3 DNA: TGTGCCAGCAGCCCCGTATCCAGCTCCTACAATGAGCAGTTCTTC

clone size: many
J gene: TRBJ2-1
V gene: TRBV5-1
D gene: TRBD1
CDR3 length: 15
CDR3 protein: CASSLRQGGLGEQFF
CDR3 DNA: TGCGCCAGCAGCTTGAGACAGGGTGGTTTAGGTGAGCAGTTCTTC

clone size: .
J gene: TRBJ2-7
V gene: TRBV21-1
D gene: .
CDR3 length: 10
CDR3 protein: CASSKYEQYF
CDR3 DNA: TGTGCCAGCAGCAAATACGAGCAGTACTTC

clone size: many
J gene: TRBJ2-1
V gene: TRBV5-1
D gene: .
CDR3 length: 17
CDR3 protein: CASSSAGARGSYNEQFF
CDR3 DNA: TGCGCCAGCAGCTCGGCTGGCGCTCGGGGATCCTACAATGAGCAGTTCTTC

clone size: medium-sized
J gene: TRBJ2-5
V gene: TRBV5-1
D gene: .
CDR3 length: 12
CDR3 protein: CASRLGQETQYF
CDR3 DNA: TGCGCCAGCCGTCTCGGTCAAGAGACCCAGTACTTC

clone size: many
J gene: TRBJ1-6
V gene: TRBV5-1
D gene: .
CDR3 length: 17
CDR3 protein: CASCRQTMSSYNSPLHF
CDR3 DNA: TGCGCCAGCTGTCGACAGACCATGAGCTCCTATAATTCACCCCTCCACTTT

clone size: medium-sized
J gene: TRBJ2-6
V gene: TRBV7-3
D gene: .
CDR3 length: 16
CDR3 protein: CASSLKVGSGANVLTF
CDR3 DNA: TGTGCCAGCAGCCTAAAGGTTGGCTCTGGGGCCAACGTCCTGACTTTC

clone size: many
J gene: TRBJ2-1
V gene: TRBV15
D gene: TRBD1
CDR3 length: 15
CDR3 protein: CATSREDRGDNEQFF
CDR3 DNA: TGTGCCACCAGCAGAGAGGACAGGGGGGATAATGAGCAGTTCTTC

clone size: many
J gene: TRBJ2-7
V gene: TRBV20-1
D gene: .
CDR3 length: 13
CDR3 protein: CSVRQAYSYEQYF
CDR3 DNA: TGCAGTGTTCGACAGGCGTACTCCTACGAGCAGTACTTC

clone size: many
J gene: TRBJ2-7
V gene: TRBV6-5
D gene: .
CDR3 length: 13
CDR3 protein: CASSYKPSYEQYF
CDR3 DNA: TGTGCCAGCAGTTACAAGCCCTCCTACGAGCAGTACTTC

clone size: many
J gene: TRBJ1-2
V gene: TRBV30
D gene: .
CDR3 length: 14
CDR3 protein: CAWTRVPQGYGYTF
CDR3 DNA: TGTGCCTGGACTCGAGTACCTCAGGGCTATGGCTACACCTTC

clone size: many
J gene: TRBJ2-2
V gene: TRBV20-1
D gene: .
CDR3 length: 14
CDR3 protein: CSARTGLNTGELFF
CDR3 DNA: TGCAGTGCTAGAACGGGATTGAACACCGGGGAGCTGTTTTTT